Following are 13 T cell receptor beta chains from one sample sequenced in a study of cytotoxic CD8 clonotypes in ibrutinib-treated CLL. Assay used: immunoSEQ multiplex PCR; TCRdb lists only in-frame clones, some missing. Here the sample spans approximately 200,000 clones, over 55% being singletons. This specimen was PBMCs, taken after 24 months of ibrutinib treatment. The receptors derive from a human donor with chronic lymphocytic leukemia.

The CDR3 spells CASSYTDEKPYEQYF. DNA for the CDR3: TGTGCCAGCAGTTACACAGACGAGAAACCCTACGAGCAGTACTTC. The V gene is TRBV6-6, the J gene TRBJ2-7; D not certain. The length of the CDR3 is 15 residues. The V end lost 2 bases, the J end lost 2 bases, and 13 bases lay between the germline ends. The V gene's germline CDR1 is MNHNY and CDR2 SVGAGI (reference sequence).

J is TRBJ1-1 and V is TRBV6-5, with D perhaps TRBD1 (5 bases). Germline CDR1 reads MNHEY; CDR2 reads SVGAGI. Between the trimmed V and J ends, which lost 5 bases and 5 bases, there was a span of 18 bases. The CDR3 consists of 15 residues. CDR3 protein: CASSKILWGRTEAFF. The CDR3 DNA is TGTGCCAGCAGTAAGATCCTTTGGGGGAGAACTGAAGCTTTCTTT.

The genes are TRBV4-2 and TRBJ1-1; D ambiguous. Between the trimmed V and J ends, which lost 1 base and 0 bases, there was a span of 9 bases. Germline CDR1 reads LGHNA; CDR2 reads YNFKEQ. The CDR3 is 15 amino acids. CDR3 in DNA: TGTGCCAGCAGCCAAGTTTCCGGTTTGAACACTGAAGCTTTCTTT. This encodes CASSQVSGLNTEAFF.

The gene calls are TRBV25-1 and TRBJ1-2; 12 bases align to TRBD1. V trimming: 4 bases; J trimming: 7 bases; junction bases outside the gene matches: 7. Per germline, CDR1 MGHDK and CDR2 SYGVNS. The CDR3 is made up of 15 amino acids. CDR3 region: CASSAGQGAGVGYTF. In nucleotides, the CDR3 is TGTGCCAGCAGTGCGGGACAGGGGGCTGGGGTTGGCTACACCTTC.

The V and J genes are TRBV6-5 and TRBJ2-2, with TRBD2 matching 7 bases. V shed 6 bases and J 5 bases; nucleotides not matched to a gene: 9. Germline-derived CDR1 and CDR2 are MNHEY and SVGAGI. This CDR3 contains 15 residues. This CDR3 is CASRRLAAGTGELFF. In DNA, the CDR3 is TGTGCCAGCAGACGACTAGCCGCGGGGACCGGGGAGCTGTTTTTT.

The chain couples TRBV7-8 to TRBJ2-5; 10 nucleotides match TRBD1. This CDR3 has 16 amino acids. Unmatched junction bases numbered 11, after V lost 5 bases and J lost 5 bases. The germline V gene has CDR1 SGHVS and CDR2 FQNEAQ. The CDR3 reads CASSLHPGQGGETQYF. DNA for the CDR3: TGTGCCAGCAGCCTCCACCCCGGACAGGGGGGGGAGACCCAGTACTTC. The full variable domain, completed using reference TRBV7-8 and TRBJ2-5, is GAGVSQSPRYKVAKRGQDVALRCDPISGHVSLFWYQQALGQGPEFLTYFQNEAQLDKSGLPSDRFFAERPEGSVSTLKIQRTQQEDSAVYLCASSLHPGQGGETQYFGPGTRLLVL.

The rearrangement links TRBV5-1 to TRBJ2-2; 10 positions agree with TRBD1. CDR1 is SGHRS, CDR2 YFSETQ, per germline. The CDR3 sequence is 18 residues long. V shed 4 bases and J 5 bases; nucleotides not matched to a gene: 14. The CDR3 is CASSIPTGGAGGTGELFF. The CDR3 DNA reads TGCGCCAGCAGCATCCCGACAGGGGGCGCGGGAGGAACCGGGGAGCTGTTTTTT.

This clone was recorded at least ten times. The V and J genes are TRBV6-4 and TRBJ2-1; TRBD1 matches 9 bases. The CDR3 has 14 amino acids. The germline V gene encodes CDR1 MRHNA and CDR2 SNTAGT. V lost 2 bases, J lost 4 bases, and 0 bases stayed unmatched. CDR3 nucleotides: TGTGCCAGCAGTGACGGGACAGGGTACAATGAGCAGTTCTTC. Translating it yields CASSDGTGYNEQFF.

The chain links TRBV5-4 to TRBJ2-3; no definite D call. Germline CDR1 and CDR2: SGHNT and YYREEE (reference sequence). V gave up 2 bases and J gave up 0 bases, with 10 bases separating them. CDR3 length: 15 amino acids. The DNA of the CDR3 is TGTGCCAGCAGCTTAGTCTCGGCGAGCACAGATACGCAGTATTTT. Amino acid sequence: CASSLVSASTDTQYF.

In this sample, this clone turned up a few times. The chain carries TRBV18 and TRBJ2-7; D is unclear. The CDR3 length is 14 residues. Trimming stripped 3 bases from V and 0 bases from J, with 9 bases between. Germline V gives CDR1 KGHSH, CDR2 LQKENI. The CDR3 region has the DNA TGTGCCAGCTCACCTGATTGGGGCTCCTACGAGCAGTACTTC. This gives the protein CASSPDWGSYEQYF.

V gene TRBV5-6 combines with J gene TRBJ2-1; D gene unclear. Germline V gives CDR1 SGHDT, CDR2 YYEEEE. This CDR3 spans 15 amino acids. V was cut by 4 bases and J by 0 bases, with 11 bases left in between. This CDR3 reads CASSPSFSSYNEQFF. The CDR3 nucleotides are TGTGCCAGCAGCCCCTCTTTTAGCTCCTACAATGAGCAGTTCTTC. Variable domain in full (rest from reference TRBV5-6 and TRBJ2-1): DAGVTQSPTHLIKTRGQQVTLRCSPKSGHDTVSWYQQALGQGPQFIFQYYEEEERQRGNFPDRFSGHQFPNYSSELNVNALLLGDSALYLCASSPSFSSYNEQFFGPGTRLTVL.

The chain has TRBV5-1 and TRBJ2-1; tentatively, D is TRBD1 (6 bases). CDR3 length: 15 amino acids. V gave up 0 bases and J gave up 8 bases, with 15 bases separating them. Germline CDR1 reads SGHRS; CDR2 reads YFSETQ. Here the CDR3 reads CASSLGQAEGDEQFF. In DNA form, the CDR3 reads TGCGCCAGCAGCTTGGGACAGGCTGAGGGCGATGAGCAGTTCTTC. Full variable domain (missing parts from reference TRBV5-1 and TRBJ2-1): KAGVTQTPRYLIKTRGQQVTLSCSPISGHRSVSWYQQTPGQGLQFLFEYFSETQRNKGNFPGRFSGRQFSNSRSEMNVSTLELGDSALYLCASSLGQAEGDEQFFGPGTRLTVL.

The rearrangement links TRBV2 to TRBJ1-4; 10 nucleotides match TRBD1. Trimming removed 5 bases from V and 7 bases from J; junction bases left unmatched: 4. CDR1 SNHLY and CDR2 FYNNEI come from the germline V gene. CDR3 length: 14 amino acids. CDR3 DNA: TGTGCCAGCAGTACGACAGGGGGCCTTGAAAAACTGTTTTTT. The encoded protein is CASSTTGGLEKLFF.